The 27 T cell receptor beta chains listed next were all sequenced from one sample in a study of T cells in Graves' hyperthyroidism and ophthalmopathy. RNA transcripts provided the source from which TCR beta CDR3 regions were amplified. The HTBI primer set drove a first-round RT-PCR of the TCR CDR3. TCRdb fed the multiplex PCR reads into MiXCR, producing one record per CDR3 protein. This table holds hundreds of thousands of distinct CDR3 sequences, more than 30% found once. Sequences were obtained from blood. All receptors derive from a man aged 18 to 30 with Graves' hyperthyroidism.

This clonotype has ten or more counts. The rearrangement joins TRBV7-8 to TRBJ2-5; 10 bases map to TRBD2. Germline V lookup: CDR1 SGHVS, CDR2 FQNEAQ. Trimming at V came to 7 bases and at J to 4 bases, leaving 6 bases not matched to a gene. The CDR3 spans 14 residues. This CDR3 is CASKTSGGGETQYF. The CDR3 DNA reads TGTGCCAGCAAGACCAGCGGGGGGGGAGAGACCCAGTACTTC.

V is TRBV20-1 and J is TRBJ1-5, with 8 bases aligning to TRBD1. The CDR3 spans 13 residues. Germline values: CDR1 DFQATT, CDR2 SNEGSKA (reference sequence). The CDR3 protein is CSLAGGFGQPQHF. For the CDR3, the DNA is TGCAGCCTGGCAGGGGGCTTTGGGCAGCCCCAGCATTTT.

This clonotype came up a few times. The rearrangement links TRBV6-5 to TRBJ2-5; the D gene is possibly TRBD1 (7 bases). The CDR3 is 15 amino acids. Germline assignment: CDR1 MNHEY and CDR2 SVGAGI. The V gene lost 2 bases and the J gene lost 3 bases, with 13 bases spanning the gap. For the CDR3, the DNA is TGTGCCAGCAGTTACGTCAGGGGGGTCGAAGAGACCCAGTACTTC. Protein: CASSYVRGVEETQYF.

V gene TRBV7-9 combines with J gene TRBJ2-7; a possible D gene is TRBD1 (5 bases). This CDR3 spans 16 amino acids. Trimming cost V 6 bases and J 4 bases, with 22 bases left between them. CDR1 is SEHNR, CDR2 FQNEAQ, per germline (reference sequence). Written as DNA, the CDR3 is TGTGCCAGCAGTTGGATATCGGACACTGGATATTACGAGCAGTACTTC. Amino acid sequence: CASSWISDTGYYEQYF. Full variable domain (missing parts from reference TRBV7-9 and TRBJ2-7): DTGVSQNPRHKITKRGQNVTFRCDPISEHNRLYWYRQTLGQGPEFLTYFQNEAQLEKSRLLSDRFSAERPKGSFSTLEIQRTEQGDSAMYLCASSWISDTGYYEQYFGPGTRLTVT.

This chain links TRBV9 with TRBJ2-7; the match to TRBD2 covers 11 bases. The J segment lost 5 bases and the V segment lost 0 bases, leaving 7 bases of the junction unmatched. Germline CDR1 and CDR2: SGDLS and YYNGEE. This CDR3 contains 16 residues. For the CDR3, the DNA is TGTGCCAGCAGCGTAGAACCTAGCGGGAGGAGAAACGAGCAGTACTTC. Encoded protein: CASSVEPSGRRNEQYF.

This clonotype was recorded a few times. The rearrangement links TRBV5-6 to TRBJ2-5; a possible D gene is TRBD2 (5 bases). Germline CDR1 and CDR2: SGHDT and YYEEEE. V was clipped by 1 base and J by 2 bases, with 9 bases between them. This CDR3 spans 14 amino acids. CDR3 nucleotides: TGTGCCAGCAGCTTGAACGGGGAGCAAGAGACCCAGTACTTC. It is translated as CASSLNGEQETQYF. The complete variable domain, with remaining parts taken from reference TRBV5-6 and TRBJ2-5, reads DAGVTQSPTHLIKTRGQQVTLRCSPKSGHDTVSWYQQALGQGPQFIFQYYEEEERQRGNFPDRFSGHQFPNYSSELNVNALLLGDSALYLCASSLNGEQETQYFGPGTRLLVL.

This clonotype has ten or more counts. The chain employs TRBV7-2 and TRBJ2-7; D possibly matches TRBD1 or TRBD2 (6 bases each). V lost 5 bases, J lost 3 bases, and 17 bases lay in between. The CDR3 has 15 amino acids. The germline CDR1 and CDR2 sequences are SGHTA and FQGNSA. This CDR3 reads CASSPSGGGLYEQYF. In DNA form, the CDR3 reads TGTGCCAGCAGCCCCTCGGGTGGGGGGCTCTACGAGCAGTACTTC.

V usage is TRBV28 and J usage is TRBJ1-1; D unresolved. Germline V gene lookup returns CDR1 MDHEN and CDR2 SYDVKM. The V end was cut by 5 bases, the J end by 1 base, with 11 bases between. This CDR3 region has 14 residues. CDR3 amino acids: CASSDPFGNTEAFF. CDR3 DNA: TGTGCCAGCAGTGACCCCTTTGGGAACACTGAAGCTTTCTTT.

This clonotype was detected many times. An end of the junction differs from the germline gene, which may be a read error. CDR3 bases: TGTGCCAGCAGCTTAGGGACAGGGTATGGCTACACCTTC. Translated, it gives CASSLGTGYGYTF. The V gene is TRBV12-3 or TRBV12-4, the J gene TRBJ1-2, with 9 bases lining up with TRBD1. The CDR3 spans 13 residues.

The chain recombines TRBV29-1 with TRBJ2-1; D unclear. Trimming removed 5 bases from V and 5 bases from J, with 7 bases in between. The CDR3 runs 11 residues. Germline V gene sequence: CDR1 SQVTM, CDR2 ANQGSEA. The CDR3 region is CSVSSDNEQFF. Here the CDR3 DNA reads TGCAGCGTTTCAAGCGACAATGAGCAGTTCTTC.

This chain connects TRBV27 to TRBJ1-3; TRBD1 might be the D (5 bases). Germline-derived CDR1 and CDR2 are MNHEY and SMNVEV (reference sequence). Trimming stripped 0 bases from V and 2 bases from J, with 14 bases between. The CDR3 runs 17 residues. CDR3 sequence: CASSLSMEGNAGNTIYF. Here the CDR3 DNA reads TGTGCCAGCAGTTTATCTATGGAGGGGAATGCTGGAAACACCATATATTTT.

This clonotype was detected a few times. The rearrangement joins TRBV5-1 to TRBJ1-1; no definite D call. Germline lookup yields CDR1 SGHRS and CDR2 YFSETQ. This CDR3 has 14 amino acids. V was trimmed by 3 bases and J by 1 base, leaving 10 bases between them. In DNA, the CDR3 is TGCGCCAGCAGCTCGGCTTCGGGGAACACTGAAGCTTTCTTT. Its translation is CASSSASGNTEAFF.

This clonotype was seen at least ten times. The J gene is TRBJ1-1, the V gene TRBV29-1; D is undetermined. The CDR3 has 12 amino acids. Per germline, CDR1 SQVTM and CDR2 ANQGSEA. CDR3 nucleotide sequence: TGCAGTCTTGAAGGTCGGGGCACTGAAGCTTTCTTT. It specifies CSLEGRGTEAFF.

Worth noting for this clonotype: This may arise from a read error, as a much more abundant clone is one base away. The chain is built from TRBV7-9 and TRBJ1-5, with TRBD1 as a possible D gene (6 bases). V lost 4 bases and J 2 bases, leaving 12 bases between the germline ends. This CDR3 is 15 amino acids long. Germline lookup yields CDR1 SEHNR and CDR2 FQNEAQ (reference sequence). This CDR3 reads CASSSGDRCNQPQHF. The CDR3 DNA sequence: TGTGCCAGCAGCTCCGGTGACAGGTGCAATCAGCCCCAGCATTTT.

The table lists this clonotype with a few counts. This chain links TRBV7-3 with TRBJ1-4; 11 positions agree with TRBD1. This CDR3 region has 15 residues. Germline assignment: CDR1 SGHTA and CDR2 FQGTGA. J gave up 8 bases and V 3 bases, and 5 bases lay outside the gene matches. CDR3 sequence reads: CASSLVGQGEEKLFF. The CDR3, as DNA: TGTGCCAGCAGCTTGGTGGGACAGGGGGAAGAAAAACTGTTTTTT.

This clonotype appeared a single time. The V call is TRBV7-4, the J call TRBJ1-1; TRBD1 might be the D (6 bases). The germline CDR1 and CDR2 sequences are SGHVT and SQSDAQ. V gave up 5 bases and J gave up 1 base, with 17 bases separating them. The CDR3 extends over 16 amino acids. CDR3 in DNA: TGTGCCAGCAGCACCCAGGGCGGGGGGCCGAACACTGAAGCTTTCTTT. Its translation is CASSTQGGGPNTEAFF.

This clonotype has only a few counts. This chain links TRBV12-3 or TRBV12-4 with TRBJ1-4, with a possible D match to TRBD1 (6 bases). The CDR3 extends over 14 amino acids. Trimming cost V 6 bases and J 8 bases, with 16 bases left between them. The CDR3, as DNA: TGTGCCAGCAGCTCCGCAGGGGAAGACGAAAAACTGTTTTTT. It is translated as CASSSAGEDEKLFF.

This clonotype has at least ten counts. The chain joins TRBV20-1 to TRBJ2-5; D possibly corresponds to TRBD1 (6 bases). The germline V gene encodes CDR1 DFQATT and CDR2 SNEGSKA (reference sequence). The V end lost 6 bases, the J end lost 2 bases, and 16 bases lay between the germline ends. This CDR3 has 14 amino acids. CDR3 sequence (DNA): TGCAGTGCCGTACACGGGACACATCAAGAGACCCAGTACTTC. Its translation is CSAVHGTHQETQYF.

This chain uses TRBV9 with TRBJ2-7; 8 bases line up with TRBD2. Germline-derived CDR1 and CDR2 are SGDLS and YYNGEE. This CDR3 region has 15 residues. Unmatched junction bases numbered 8, after V lost 2 bases and J lost 4 bases. CDR3 sequence: CASSVGAGESYEQYF. DNA for the CDR3: TGTGCCAGCAGCGTGGGAGCGGGAGAATCGTACGAGCAGTACTTC.

This clonotype was counted between two and nine times. The CDR3 region has the DNA TGCAGTGCTAGAGATAAAAGCGAGGAACTTAACACCATATATTTT. Translating it yields CSARDKSEELNTIYF. This chain joins TRBV20-1 and TRBJ1-3; no reliable D call. CDR1 and CDR2 from the germline V gene are DFQATT and SNEGSKA (reference sequence). The CDR3 extends over 15 amino acids. Deletions cut 0 bases from V and 7 bases from J, with 16 bases between.

Concerning this clonotype: One base away lies a much larger clone, so this may be a sequencing read error. The chain employs TRBV20-1 and TRBJ2-5; D may be TRBD1 or TRBD2 (6 bases each). The CDR3 is made up of 12 amino acids. Germline V CDR1 and CDR2: DFQATT, SNEGSKA (reference sequence). In DNA, the CDR3 is TGCGGTGGCGGGACACCTCAAGAGACCCAGTACTTC. Translation: CGGGTPQETQYF.

The V and J genes are TRBV4-1 and TRBJ1-2; weak D call: TRBD1 (5 bases). Germline-derived CDR1 and CDR2 are MGHRA and YSYEKL. CDR3 length: 12 amino acids. Trimming left V 1 base short and J 8 bases short, with 8 bases between. The DNA of the CDR3 is TGCGCCAGCAGCCAAGTAGGGGCCGGCTACACCTTC. This translates into CASSQVGAGYTF.

The chain couples TRBV7-9 to TRBJ2-7, with 16 nucleotides matching TRBD2. CDR1 and CDR2 from the germline V gene are SEHNR and FQNEAQ (reference sequence). The J segment lost 2 bases and the V segment lost 0 bases, leaving 7 bases of the junction unmatched. This CDR3 spans 19 amino acids. This CDR3 reads CASSLAGTSGRGGPYEQYF. In DNA form, the CDR3 reads TGTGCCAGCAGCTTAGCGGGGACTAGCGGGAGGGGGGGCCCCTACGAGCAGTACTTC.

This rearrangement joins TRBV24-1 to TRBJ1-2; no reliable D call. The CDR3 runs to 11 residues. The ends were cut back, 2 bases at V and 6 bases at J, with 3 bases in the middle. Germline V gives CDR1 KGHDR, CDR2 SFDVKD. The CDR3 DNA reads as TGTGCCACCAGTGATTCAGATGGCTACACCTTC. It is translated as CATSDSDGYTF.

About this clonotype itself: This may stem from a read error, because a much larger clone lies one nucleotide away. The chain carries TRBV12-3 or TRBV12-4 and TRBJ2-5; D remains ambiguous. The V and J ends lost 8 bases and 4 bases respectively, with 11 bases between them. This CDR3 spans 12 amino acids. The CDR3 DNA is TGTGCCAGCCGCCATGTTGGAGAGACCCAGTACTTC. Its protein is CASRHVGETQYF.

This clonotype has a count of ten or more. This chain joins TRBV29-1 and TRBJ1-2, with D maybe TRBD1 (5 bases). The V end was cut by 5 bases, the J end by 4 bases, with 14 bases between. This CDR3 has 13 residues. CDR1 and CDR2 from the germline V gene are SQVTM and ANQGSEA. The CDR3 DNA follows: TGCAGCGTTTCCACGACAGTGGGCTATGGCTACACCTTC. It codes for CSVSTTVGYGYTF.

Concerning this clonotype: The junction shows a germline mismatch at one end, possibly a read error. The chain links TRBV10-3 to TRBJ2-2; 7 bases agree with TRBD1. CDR1 and CDR2 from the germline V gene are ENHRY and SYGVKD. This CDR3 is 15 amino acids long. The CDR3 protein is CASSYHGQAAGELFF. The CDR3 bases are TGTGCCAGCAGTTACCACGGACAGGCGGCCGGGGAGCTGTTTTTT.